A selection of T cell receptor beta chains follows, all from one sample in a study of response to subunit inactivated influenza vaccine. TCRdb itself ran the RT-PCR reads through MiXCR, one entry per CDR3 protein. The sample consists of under 950,000 distinct CDR3 sequences, approximately 21% of them appearing once. The source material was PBMCs from blood, sampled 5 days after vaccination. The source of these receptors is a man aged 45-65 years who received an inactivated influenza vaccine. Each CDR3 is given with its conserved first and last residue. Fields, in order: CDR3 length, J gene, V gene, CDR3 protein.

>11|TRBJ1-3|TRBV12-3/TRBV12-4
CASRAANTIYF
>13|TRBJ2-3|TRBV6-4
CASSPGEADTQYF
>20|TRBJ2-6|TRBV11-2
CASSFTFGARGSAGANVLTF
>16|TRBJ2-1|TRBV27
CASSLISGGRVNEQFF
>16|TRBJ2-7|TRBV6-2/TRBV6-3
CATNQGLPPQNYEQYF
>15|TRBJ2-1|TRBV12-3/TRBV12-4
CASSPRPTSGAEQFF
>12|TRBJ1-1|TRBV18
CASSPDRTGAFF
>15|TRBJ2-7|TRBV7-8
CASSLAVGASYEQYF
>14|TRBJ2-1|TRBV7-2
CASSLVADYNEQFF
>13|TRBJ1-2|TRBV20-1
CSARNQENYGYTF
>18|TRBJ2-1|TRBV5-5
CASSSRLAGGRDYNEQFF
>15|TRBJ2-3|TRBV29-1
CSVALARISTDTQYF